This T cell receptor beta chain was retrieved from a study of blood T cell repertoires in COVID-19. Assay: immunoSEQ multiplex PCR; the TCRdb copy retains only in-frame clones and omits some. Among 250,000 to 300,000 clones listed, approximately 90% were seen once. Enrolment of Seattle patients took place during active infection, and they were followed longitudinally. V lost 0 bases, J lost 6 bases, and 9 bases lay in between. The CDR3 contains 12 residues. Germline values: CDR1 GTSNPN, CDR2 SVGIG (reference sequence). The sequenced sample was peripheral blood. The TCR comes from a woman in her twenties or thirties with COVID-19, enrolled during active disease. V gene TRBV30 combines with J gene TRBJ2-7; TRBD1 is a possible D gene (6 bases). The CDR3 bases are TGTGCCTGGAGTGTTGGACAGCTCGAGCAGTACTTC. This gives the protein CAWSVGQLEQYF.